This section outlines one T cell receptor (beta chain) sequence together with its context. These data come from a study of blood T cell repertoires in COVID-19. Produced via immunoSEQ multiplex PCR; TCRdb's table is partial and in-frame only. The table has around 430,000 clones, roughly 88% seen once. The CDR3 has 16 residues. In germline, CDR1 is PRHDT, CDR2 FYEKMQ (reference sequence). With 3 bases removed from V and 0 bases from J, the gap between germline ends came to 14 bases. This clonotype was sampled from a woman aged 45-65 years with COVID-19, enrolled during active disease. V and J are TRBV13 and TRBJ1-2; D unresolved. The sample comprised peripheral blood. CDR3 in amino acids: CASSFGGRLTNYGYTF. DNA for the CDR3: TGTGCCAGCAGCTTCGGAGGACGCCTAACTAACTATGGCTACACCTTC.